The 26 T cell receptor beta chains given below trace back to one sample, sequenced in a study of HIV-infected patients and healthy controls. Around 530 ng RNA was reverse transcribed with alpha and beta constant-region primers. Each of the alpha and beta chains got its own library through chain-specific third strand synthesis with indices. One entry per CDR3 protein, called by TCRdb with MiXCR from the 5' RACE reads. In the table there are 15,000 to 20,000 distinct CDR3 sequences, 9.5% to 13% of which are singletons. All unsorted peripheral T cells were captured because whole blood was used without fractionation. Sequencing input: blood. Receptor source: an adult in good health.

This clonotype was seen more than once but under ten times. The rearrangement uses TRBV7-7 and TRBJ2-5; D is perhaps TRBD2 (5 bases). V shed 5 bases and J shed 2 bases, with 9 bases lying between them. Germline values: CDR1 SSHAT, CDR2 FNYEAQ (reference sequence). This CDR3 contains 13 residues. In DNA form, the CDR3 reads TGTGCCAGCAGCCCCCCGGGGCAAGAGACCCAGTACTTC. This encodes CASSPPGQETQYF.

This clonotype was counted at least ten times. The chain has TRBV6-1 and TRBJ2-7; D uncertain. Deletions cut 0 bases from V and 1 base from J, with 10 bases between. This CDR3 comprises 15 residues. The V gene's germline CDR1 is MNHNS and CDR2 SASEGT. Written as DNA, the CDR3 is TGTGCCAGCAGTGAAGCACCCTCACGGTCCTACGAGCAGTACTTC. Protein sequence: CASSEAPSRSYEQYF.

There are a few counts of this clonotype. The J gene is TRBJ1-1, the V gene TRBV6-6; TRBD1 aligns across 9 bases. CDR1 is MNHNY, CDR2 SVGAGI, per germline (reference sequence). This CDR3 contains 13 residues. V trimming: 5 bases; J trimming: 7 bases; junction bases outside the gene matches: 5. CDR3 loop: CASSTDRGSEAFF. For the CDR3, the DNA is TGTGCCAGCAGTACCGACAGGGGGAGTGAAGCTTTCTTT.

At least ten counts were recorded for this clonotype. This chain connects TRBV25-1 to TRBJ1-2; 7 nucleotides agree with TRBD1. The CDR3 is 13 residues long. The V segment lost 4 bases and the J segment 4 bases; nucleotides outside the gene matches: 3. Germline V lookup: CDR1 MGHDK, CDR2 SYGVNS. CDR3 DNA sequence: TGTGCCAGCAGTGCAGGACAGGTCTATGGCTACACCTTC. Its translation: CASSAGQVYGYTF.

This clonotype was counted many times. The chain has TRBV5-1 and TRBJ1-1; 7 bases are a match to TRBD1. After removal of 4 bases from V and 0 bases from J, the junction contained 9 bases not matched to a gene. CDR1 is SGHRS, CDR2 YFSETQ, per germline. There are 16 residues in the CDR3. CDR3 region: CASSPRDRTMNTEAFF. CDR3 DNA: TGCGCCAGCAGCCCCCGGGACAGAACTATGAACACTGAAGCTTTCTTT.

The chain links TRBV6-5 to TRBJ2-1; 14 bases line up with TRBD2. The V gene's germline CDR1 is MNHEY and CDR2 SVGAGI. The CDR3 covers 15 residues. Trimming cost V 3 bases and J 7 bases; bases outside gene matches: 2. The CDR3 region has the DNA TGTGCCAGCAGTTATGGGACTAGCGGGAGTAATGAGCAGTTCTTC. This gives the protein CASSYGTSGSNEQFF.

This clonotype was observed many times. This rearrangement joins TRBV20-1 to TRBJ2-3, with 14 bases matching TRBD2. CDR1 is DFQATT, CDR2 SNEGSKA, per germline (reference sequence). CDR3 length: 16 residues. With V trimmed by 7 bases and J by 1 base, 7 bases remained unmatched. The CDR3 nucleotides read TGCAGTGGAGGGACTAGCGGGAGCGTCGGCACAGATACGCAGTATTTT. Translation gives CSGGTSGSVGTDTQYF.

This clonotype has a count of ten or more. V is TRBV3-1 and J is TRBJ2-7; D might be TRBD2 (5 bases). The CDR3 loop spans 14 amino acids. The V end lost 0 bases, the J end lost 2 bases, and 8 bases lay between the germline ends. The germline V gene encodes CDR1 LGHDT and CDR2 YNNKEL (reference sequence). The CDR3 spells CASSQDRGPYEQYF. CDR3 bases: TGTGCCAGCAGCCAAGATCGGGGTCCCTACGAGCAGTACTTC.

This sequence joins TRBV5-1 and TRBJ2-3; D is possibly TRBD1 or TRBD2 (6 bases each). Germline loops: CDR1 SGHRS, CDR2 YFSETQ. Trimming took off 3 bases at V and 4 bases at J, with 12 bases between the two ends. The CDR3 contains 14 residues. CDR3: CASSSRGTPDTQYF. The CDR3 region has the DNA TGCGCCAGCAGCTCTCGGGGGACACCAGATACGCAGTATTTT.

This clonotype was seen many times. The chain is built from TRBV11-2 and TRBJ1-1, with 8 bases matching TRBD1. The CDR3 runs 13 residues. Trimming took 8 bases from V and 5 from J; bases not matched to a gene: 7. Germline V lookup: CDR1 SGHAT, CDR2 FQNNGV. CDR3 coding DNA: TGTGCCAGCGGCCAGGGGGCGAGGACTGAAGCTTTCTTT. Translating it yields CASGQGARTEAFF.

This sequence joins TRBV6-2 or TRBV6-3 and TRBJ2-7; TRBD2 matches at 7 bases. Looked up from germline, CDR1 is MNHEY and CDR2 is SVGEGT. Trimming removed 8 bases from V and 0 bases from J; junction bases left unmatched: 7. The CDR3 runs to 14 residues. CDR3 loop: CASRSGTFSYEQYF. CDR3 DNA sequence: TGTGCCAGCCGGAGCGGGACCTTCTCCTACGAGCAGTACTTC.

This clonotype was seen many times. This rearrangement joins TRBV19 to TRBJ1-5; D gene ambiguous. In germline, CDR1 is LNHDA, CDR2 SQIVND (reference sequence). Between the trimmed V and J ends, which lost 5 bases and 4 bases, there was a span of 6 bases. CDR3 length: 12 residues. The CDR3 reads CASSWVNQPQHF. In nucleotides, the CDR3 is TGTGCCAGTAGTTGGGTGAATCAGCCCCAGCATTTT. Full variable domain (remainder filled in from reference TRBV19 and TRBJ1-5): DGGITQSPKYLFRKEGQNVTLSCEQNLNHDAMYWYRQDPGQGLRLIYYSQIVNDFQKGDIAEGYSVSREKKESFPLTVTSAQKNPTAFYLCASSWVNQPQHFGDGTRLSIL.

This clonotype has ten or more counts. The rearrangement links TRBV4-1 to TRBJ2-7, with 7 bases lining up with TRBD1. The length of the CDR3 is 16 residues. V dropped 6 bases and J dropped 3; count of bases not matched to a gene: 14. From germline, CDR1 is MGHRA and CDR2 YSYEKL. In nucleotides, the CDR3 is TGCGCCAGCAGTCCAACCGAGACAGGGATGGGCTACGAGCAGTACTTC. It specifies CASSPTETGMGYEQYF.

By sample share, this clonotype is medium-sized (0.01 to 0.1%). One end of the junction fails to match germline, which may point to a read error. The CDR3 spells CASSTHAGTSGSIF. The DNA for the CDR3 is TGTGCCAGCAGCACCCACGCCGGGACTAGCGGGTCGATCTTC. The chain is built from TRBV6-2 or TRBV6-3 and TRBJ2-1; 12 bases match TRBD2. CDR3 length: 14 amino acids. Germline assignment: CDR1 MNHEY and CDR2 SVGEGT.

This clonotype was detected many times. The rearrangement links TRBV15 to TRBJ2-1; 8 positions match TRBD1. Germline CDR1 LNHNV, CDR2 YYDKDF (reference sequence). This CDR3 contains 17 residues. Trimming removed 2 bases from V and 8 bases from J; junction bases left unmatched: 14. CDR3 amino acids: CATSRLTPGQGRHEQFF. The DNA of the CDR3 is TGTGCCACCAGCAGACTCACCCCAGGACAGGGCAGGCATGAGCAGTTCTTC.

The chain links TRBV10-3 to TRBJ1-2; D gene unclear. The CDR3 sequence is 14 residues long. The V end lost 5 bases, the J end lost 5 bases, and 15 bases lay between the germline ends. Germline V CDR1 and CDR2: ENHRY, SYGVKD. CDR3 region: CAISSPVREYGYTF. For the CDR3, the DNA is TGTGCCATCAGTTCTCCCGTGAGGGAGTATGGCTACACCTTC.

This clonotype came up many times. The J gene is TRBJ1-6, the V gene TRBV5-5; D unclear. The length of the CDR3 is 14 residues. The germline V and J ends were trimmed by 0 bases and 6 bases, with 7 bases remaining between them. In germline, CDR1 is SGHKS, CDR2 YYEKEE (reference sequence). Here the CDR3 DNA reads TGTGCCAGCAGCTTGGAATGGGGTAATTCACCCCTCCACTTT. Its translation is CASSLEWGNSPLHF. Based on the CDR3 plus reference TRBV5-5 and TRBJ1-6, the full variable domain is DAGVTQSPTHLIKTRGQQVTLRCSPISGHKSVSWYQQVLGQGPQFIFQYYEKEERGRGNFPDRFSARQFPNYSSELNVNALLLGDSALYLCASSLEWGNSPLHFGNGTRLTVT.

This clonotype is medium-sized in the sample. The chain employs TRBV12-3 or TRBV12-4 and TRBJ1-1; D is ambiguous. CDR3 length equals 14 residues. Trimming removed 3 bases at V and 3 bases at J, with 11 bases between. CDR3 DNA: TGTGCCAGCAGTTTCGCACCGAGGTACACTGAAGCTTTCTTT. Translated: CASSFAPRYTEAFF.

In its sample, this clonotype ranks as medium-sized. V usage is TRBV7-9 and J usage is TRBJ2-2; 7 positions match TRBD2. CDR3 length equals 13 residues. Germline V CDR1 and CDR2: SEHNR, FQNEAQ (reference sequence). Trimming took 5 bases from V and 6 from J; bases not matched to a gene: 3. Here the CDR3 reads CASSETSSGELFF. For the CDR3, the DNA is TGTGCCAGCAGCGAGACTAGCTCCGGGGAGCTGTTTTTT.

This clonotype was seen repeatedly, ten times or more. This chain joins TRBV29-1 and TRBJ2-3; TRBD1 is a possible D gene (7 bases). The V gene's germline CDR1 is SQVTM and CDR2 ANQGSEA. The CDR3 sequence is 17 residues long. With 4 bases removed from V and 0 bases from J, the gap between germline ends came to 20 bases. Here the CDR3 reads CSVGGPAGGLSTDTQYF. CDR3 coding DNA: TGCAGCGTTGGGGGCCCTGCAGGGGGGCTAAGCACAGATACGCAGTATTTT.

This clonotype was seen repeatedly, ten times or more. The V gene is TRBV6-5, the J gene TRBJ2-7; a possible D gene is TRBD1 (6 bases). The germline CDR1 and CDR2 sequences are MNHEY and SVGAGI. Trimming cost V 0 bases and J 2 bases, with 8 bases left between them. The CDR3 totals 14 residues. The CDR3 sequence: CASSYSTGAYEQYF. The CDR3 nucleotides read TGTGCCAGCAGTTACTCGACAGGTGCCTACGAGCAGTACTTC.

This clonotype was seen at least ten times. The chain uses TRBV5-1 and TRBJ1-1, with D tentatively TRBD1 (6 bases). V was trimmed by 8 bases and J by 3 bases, leaving 17 bases between them. Germline V gene lookup returns CDR1 SGHRS and CDR2 YFSETQ. This CDR3 region has 14 residues. The CDR3 bases are TGCGCCAGTCTTGACACAGGGACGGACACTGAAGCTTTCTTT. Translation gives CASLDTGTDTEAFF. The full variable domain, completed using reference TRBV5-1 and TRBJ1-1, is KAGVTQTPRYLIKTRGQQVTLSCSPISGHRSVSWYQQTPGQGLQFLFEYFSETQRNKGNFPGRFSGRQFSNSRSEMNVSTLELGDSALYLCASLDTGTDTEAFFGQGTRLTVV.

This clonotype was counted at least ten times. The chain couples TRBV6-5 to TRBJ2-1, with TRBD2 identical over 9 bases. The CDR3 is 16 amino acids. The germline V gene encodes CDR1 MNHEY and CDR2 SVGAGI. The trim removed 0 bases at V and 6 bases at J, leaving 6 bases unmatched. The CDR3 protein is CASSYSGGRASNEQFF. In DNA, the CDR3 is TGTGCCAGCAGTTACTCCGGCGGGAGGGCCTCCAATGAGCAGTTCTTC.

This clonotype was counted at least ten times. This chain connects TRBV5-1 to TRBJ2-3; 7 positions match TRBD2. The V and J ends lost 4 bases and 1 base, in that order; junction bases with no gene match: 9. This CDR3 is built from 16 residues. Germline V gene lookup returns CDR1 SGHRS and CDR2 YFSETQ. The CDR3 loop is CASSQGGPFGTDTQYF. The CDR3 DNA reads as TGCGCCAGCAGCCAGGGAGGGCCATTCGGCACAGATACGCAGTATTTT.

The chain couples TRBV20-1 to TRBJ2-3, with 9 nucleotides matching TRBD1. The CDR3 has 15 amino acids. The junction had 11 bases not matched to a gene; V was cut back by 6 bases and J by 4 bases. The V gene's germline CDR1 is DFQATT and CDR2 SNEGSKA (reference sequence). The CDR3 DNA sequence: TGCAGTGCCCAAAGGACAGGGGTAACCCCAGATACGCAGTATTTT. Translating it yields CSAQRTGVTPDTQYF.

This clonotype was picked up many times. The chain recombines TRBV18 with TRBJ2-3; D is possibly TRBD1 or TRBD2 (5 bases each). The CDR3 length is 15 residues. The ends were cut back, 3 bases at V and 2 bases at J, with 12 bases in the middle. The germline V gene encodes CDR1 KGHSH and CDR2 LQKENI. This CDR3 reads CASSPRDRTTDTQYF. The CDR3 nucleotides are TGTGCCAGCTCACCCCGGGACCGCACCACAGATACGCAGTATTTT.